Described below is a single TCR beta chain sequence and its context. This record belongs to a study of blood T cell repertoires in COVID-19. For the study at large: Both acute and convalescent COVID-19 samples were obtained from the United States, Italy and Spain. T cells, B-cell-depleted T cells, or PBMCs supplied cDNA or gDNA.

The CDR3 loop spans 12 amino acids. Trimming took off 6 bases at V and 10 bases at J, with 16 bases between the two ends. Per the germline V gene, CDR1 is SGHDT and CDR2 is YYEEEE. Participants, about 18 to 90 years old, spanned under 25 US areas. Methods used by the authors: Reference gene primer amplification gave nucleated cell count estimates. The data were produced by immunoSEQ multiplex PCR, yet TCRdb's version contains in-frame clones alone and is incomplete. Clone size and V and J calls were adopted from that table, with D and trimming inferred from the DNA. In the table there are about 210,000 clones, more than 70% of which are singletons.

The sample consisted of PBMCs or T cells enriched from blood (not recorded which). The chain combines TRBV5-6 with TRBJ1-1, with TRBD1 as a possible D gene (6 bases). The receptor was isolated from a middle-aged woman with acute COVID-19. As DNA, the CDR3 is TGTGCCAGCACCCGGACAGATTTAGGAGCTTTCTTT. The encoded protein is CASTRTDLGAFF.